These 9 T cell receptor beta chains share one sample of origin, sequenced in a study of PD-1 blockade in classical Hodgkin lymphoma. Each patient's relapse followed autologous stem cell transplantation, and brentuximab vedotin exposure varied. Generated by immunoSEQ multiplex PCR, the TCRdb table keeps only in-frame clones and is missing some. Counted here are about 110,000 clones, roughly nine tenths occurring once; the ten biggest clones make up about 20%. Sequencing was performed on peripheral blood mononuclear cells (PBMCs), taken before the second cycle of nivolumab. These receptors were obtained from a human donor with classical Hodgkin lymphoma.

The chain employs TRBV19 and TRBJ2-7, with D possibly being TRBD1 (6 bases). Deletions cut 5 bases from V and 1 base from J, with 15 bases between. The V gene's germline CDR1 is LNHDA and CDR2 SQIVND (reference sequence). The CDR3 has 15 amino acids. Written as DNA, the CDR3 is TGTGCCAGTAGTTACCGTTCAGACAGGTCCTACGAGCAGTACTTC. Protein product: CASSYRSDRSYEQYF.

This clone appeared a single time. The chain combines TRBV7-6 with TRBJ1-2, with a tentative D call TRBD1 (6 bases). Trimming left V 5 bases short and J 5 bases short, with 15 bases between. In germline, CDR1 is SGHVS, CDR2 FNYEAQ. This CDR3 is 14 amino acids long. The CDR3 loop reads CASSPGTPPYGYTF. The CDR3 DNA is TGTGCCAGCAGCCCCGGGACACCTCCGTATGGCTACACCTTC.

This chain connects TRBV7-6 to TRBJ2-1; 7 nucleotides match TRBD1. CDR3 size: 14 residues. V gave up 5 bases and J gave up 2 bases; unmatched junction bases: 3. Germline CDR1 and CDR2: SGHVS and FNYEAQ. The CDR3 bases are TGTGCCAGCAGCGACAGGGTTCCCTACAATGAGCAGTTCTTC. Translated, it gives CASSDRVPYNEQFF.

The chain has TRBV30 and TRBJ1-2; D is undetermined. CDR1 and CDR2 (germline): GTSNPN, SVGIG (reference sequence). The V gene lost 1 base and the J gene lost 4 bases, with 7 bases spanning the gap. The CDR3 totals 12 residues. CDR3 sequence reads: CAWSDGFYGYTF. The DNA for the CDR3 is TGTGCCTGGAGTGACGGCTTCTATGGCTACACCTTC.

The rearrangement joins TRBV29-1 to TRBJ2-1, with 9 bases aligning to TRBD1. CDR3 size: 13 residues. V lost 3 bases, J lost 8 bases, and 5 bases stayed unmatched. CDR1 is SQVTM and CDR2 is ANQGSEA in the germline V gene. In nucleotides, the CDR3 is TGCAGCGTTGAGGGACAGGGTGGAGATGAGCAGTTCTTC. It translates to CSVEGQGGDEQFF.

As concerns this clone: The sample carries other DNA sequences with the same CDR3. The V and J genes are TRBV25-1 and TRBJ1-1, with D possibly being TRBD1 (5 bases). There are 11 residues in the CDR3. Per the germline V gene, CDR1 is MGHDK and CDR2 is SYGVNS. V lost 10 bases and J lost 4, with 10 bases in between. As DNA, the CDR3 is TGTGCCACGGGGGGGGGCACTGAAGCTTTCTTT. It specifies CATGGGTEAFF. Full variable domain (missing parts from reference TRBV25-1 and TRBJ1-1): EADIYQTPRYLVIGTGKKITLECSQTMGHDKMYWYQQDPGMELHLIHYSYGVNSTEKGDLSSESTVSRIRTEHFPLTLESARPSHTSQYLCATGGGTEAFFGQGTRLTVV.

CDR3 in amino acids: CASSLSTANTEAFF. Here the CDR3 DNA reads TGTGCCAGCAGCTTGTCGACAGCGAACACTGAAGCTTTCTTT. The chain uses TRBV5-5 and TRBJ1-1, with D perhaps TRBD1 (5 bases). This CDR3 has 14 residues. Between the trimmed V and J ends, which lost 1 base and 1 base, there was a span of 8 bases. Looked up from germline, CDR1 is SGHKS and CDR2 is YYEKEE (reference sequence).

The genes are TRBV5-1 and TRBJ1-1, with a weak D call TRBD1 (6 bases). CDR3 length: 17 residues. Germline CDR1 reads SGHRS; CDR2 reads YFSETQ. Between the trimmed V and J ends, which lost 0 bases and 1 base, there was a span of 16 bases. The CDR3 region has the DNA TGCGCCAGCAGCTTGGGGCAGGGGAAAGGGGGGAACACTGAAGCTTTCTTT. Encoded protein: CASSLGQGKGGNTEAFF.

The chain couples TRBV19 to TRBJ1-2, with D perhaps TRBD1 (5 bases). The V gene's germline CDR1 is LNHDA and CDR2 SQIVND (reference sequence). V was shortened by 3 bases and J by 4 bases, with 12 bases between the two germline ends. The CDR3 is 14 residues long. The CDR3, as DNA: TGTGCCAGTAGTATTGGGGCGCGGGTCTATGGCTACACCTTC. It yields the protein CASSIGARVYGYTF.